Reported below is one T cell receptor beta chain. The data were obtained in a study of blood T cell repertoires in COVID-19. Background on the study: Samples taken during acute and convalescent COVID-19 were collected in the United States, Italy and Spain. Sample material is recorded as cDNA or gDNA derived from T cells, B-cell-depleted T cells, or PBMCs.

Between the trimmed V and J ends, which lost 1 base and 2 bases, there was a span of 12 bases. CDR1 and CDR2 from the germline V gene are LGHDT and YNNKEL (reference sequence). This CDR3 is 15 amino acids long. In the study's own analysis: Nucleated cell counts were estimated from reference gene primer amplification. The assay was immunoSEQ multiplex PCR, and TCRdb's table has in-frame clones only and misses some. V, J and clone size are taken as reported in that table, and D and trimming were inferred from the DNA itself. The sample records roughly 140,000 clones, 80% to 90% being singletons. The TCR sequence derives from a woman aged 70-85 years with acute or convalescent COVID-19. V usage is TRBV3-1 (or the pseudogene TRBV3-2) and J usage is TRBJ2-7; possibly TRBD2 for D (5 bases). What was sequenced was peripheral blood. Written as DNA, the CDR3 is TGTGCCAGCAGCCAAGGTGGCCTAGCCCCCTACGAGCAGTACTTC. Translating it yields CASSQGGLAPYEQYF.